This TCR beta chain was retrieved from a study of CD8 T cells in Susac syndrome. cDNA came from around 0.5 to 1 ug RNA primed by random hexamers. The TCR beta CDR3 was amplified by immunoSEQ multiplex PCR across 54 Vbeta, 13 Jbeta. TCRdb re-derived calls from the immunoSEQ multiplex PCR reads in MiXCR, one entry per CDR3 protein. The sample records about 280,000 distinct CDR3 sequences, around 83% being singletons. In blood CD8+ and CD4+ T cells, TCR beta underwent sequencing. While CD8+ and CD4+ T cells were isolated negatively, TEMRA cells were enriched by FACS. The junction had 14 bases not matched to a gene; V was cut back by 0 bases and J by 7 bases. The CDR3 is 17 residues long. CDR1 and CDR2 from the germline V gene are SEHNR and FQNEAQ (reference sequence).

The genes are TRBV7-9 and TRBJ2-5; 7 bases are shared with TRBD2. The sequence derives from a human donor with multiple sclerosis. Sequencing was done on a sample of CD8+ T cells from PBMCs. The CDR3 sequence is CASSLAEGLFAGVTQYF. CDR3 sequence (DNA): TGTGCCAGCAGCTTAGCTGAGGGGCTGTTTGCGGGGGTGACCCAGTACTTC.